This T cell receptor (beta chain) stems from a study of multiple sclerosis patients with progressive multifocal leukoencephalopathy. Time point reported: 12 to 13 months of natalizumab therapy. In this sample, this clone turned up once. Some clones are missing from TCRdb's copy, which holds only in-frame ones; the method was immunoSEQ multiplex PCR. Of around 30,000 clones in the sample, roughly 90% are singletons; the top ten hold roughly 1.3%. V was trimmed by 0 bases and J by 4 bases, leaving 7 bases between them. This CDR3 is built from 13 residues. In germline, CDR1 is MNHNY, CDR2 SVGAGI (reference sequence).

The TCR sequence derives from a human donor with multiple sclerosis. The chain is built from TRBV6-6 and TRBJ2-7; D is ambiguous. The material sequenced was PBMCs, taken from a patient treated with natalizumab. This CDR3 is CASSYSKGYEQYF. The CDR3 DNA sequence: TGTGCCAGCAGTTACTCGAAGGGTTACGAGCAGTACTTC.